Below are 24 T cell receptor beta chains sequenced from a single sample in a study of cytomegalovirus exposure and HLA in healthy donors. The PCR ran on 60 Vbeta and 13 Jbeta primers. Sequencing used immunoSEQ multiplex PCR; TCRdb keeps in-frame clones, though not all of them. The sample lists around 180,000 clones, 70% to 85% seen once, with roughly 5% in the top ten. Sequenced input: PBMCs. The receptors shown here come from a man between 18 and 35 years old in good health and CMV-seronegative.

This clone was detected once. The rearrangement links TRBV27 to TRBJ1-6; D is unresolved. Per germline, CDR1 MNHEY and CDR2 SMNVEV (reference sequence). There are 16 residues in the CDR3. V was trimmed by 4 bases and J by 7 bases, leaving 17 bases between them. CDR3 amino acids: CASSSWGGGPNSPLHF. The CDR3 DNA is TGTGCCAGCAGTTCGTGGGGAGGAGGACCCAATTCACCCCTCCACTTT.

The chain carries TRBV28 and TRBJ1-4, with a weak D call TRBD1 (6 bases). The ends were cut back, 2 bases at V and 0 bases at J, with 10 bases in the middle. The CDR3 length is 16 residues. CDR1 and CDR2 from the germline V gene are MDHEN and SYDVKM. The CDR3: CASSLGGAATNEKLFF. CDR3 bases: TGTGCCAGCAGTTTAGGGGGCGCAGCAACTAATGAAAAACTGTTTTTT.

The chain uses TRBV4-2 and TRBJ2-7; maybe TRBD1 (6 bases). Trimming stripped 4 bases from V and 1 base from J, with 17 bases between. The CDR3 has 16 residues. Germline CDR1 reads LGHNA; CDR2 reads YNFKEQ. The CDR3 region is CASSPTIGTSSYEQYF. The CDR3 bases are TGTGCCAGCAGCCCTACCATCGGGACATCGTCCTACGAGCAGTACTTC.

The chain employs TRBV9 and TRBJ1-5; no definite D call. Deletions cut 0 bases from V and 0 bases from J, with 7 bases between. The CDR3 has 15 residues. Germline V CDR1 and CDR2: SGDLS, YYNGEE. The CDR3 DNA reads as TGTGCCAGCAGCGTAGGAGCCTATAGCAATCAGCCCCAGCATTTT. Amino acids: CASSVGAYSNQPQHF.

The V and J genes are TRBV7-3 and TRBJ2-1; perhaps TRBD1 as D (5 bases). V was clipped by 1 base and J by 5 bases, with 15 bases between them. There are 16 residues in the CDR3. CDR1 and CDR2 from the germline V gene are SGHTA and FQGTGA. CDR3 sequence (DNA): TGTGCCAGCAGCTTAATAGGGGCAGCCCTCAACAATGAGCAGTTCTTC. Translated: CASSLIGAALNNEQFF. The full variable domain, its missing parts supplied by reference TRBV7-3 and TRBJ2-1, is GAGVSQTPSNKVTEKGKYVELRCDPISGHTALYWYRQSLGQGPEFLIYFQGTGAADDSGLPNDRFFAVRPEGSVSTLKIQRTERGDSAVYLCASSLIGAALNNEQFFGPGTRLTVL.

The CDR3 DNA follows: TGCGCCAGCAGTAACAGCGGGGGAAACAATGAGCAGTTCTTC. Its protein product is CASSNSGGNNEQFF. This rearrangement joins TRBV10-2 to TRBJ2-1; 8 positions agree with TRBD2. The CDR3 length is 14 residues. Looked up from germline, CDR1 is WSHSY and CDR2 is SAAADI. The trim removed 5 bases at V and 5 bases at J, leaving 5 bases unmatched.

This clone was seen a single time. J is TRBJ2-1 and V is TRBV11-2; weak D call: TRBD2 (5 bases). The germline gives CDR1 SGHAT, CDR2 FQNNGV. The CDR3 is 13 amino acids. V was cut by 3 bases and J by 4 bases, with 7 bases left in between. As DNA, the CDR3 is TGTGCCAGCAGCTTGAAGCGGTACAATGAGCAGTTCTTC. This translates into CASSLKRYNEQFF.

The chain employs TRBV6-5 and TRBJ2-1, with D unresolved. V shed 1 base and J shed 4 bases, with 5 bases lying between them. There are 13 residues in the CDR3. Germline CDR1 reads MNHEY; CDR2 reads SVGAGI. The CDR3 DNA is TGTGCCAGCAGTTACTTAGATTACAATGAGCAGTTCTTC. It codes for CASSYLDYNEQFF.

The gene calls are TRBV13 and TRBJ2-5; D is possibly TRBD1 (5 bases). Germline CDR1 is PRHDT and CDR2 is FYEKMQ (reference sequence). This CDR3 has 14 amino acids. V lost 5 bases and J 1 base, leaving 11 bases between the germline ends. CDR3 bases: TGTGCCAGCAGCCTCCTCGACAGCCAAGAGACCCAGTACTTC. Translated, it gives CASSLLDSQETQYF.

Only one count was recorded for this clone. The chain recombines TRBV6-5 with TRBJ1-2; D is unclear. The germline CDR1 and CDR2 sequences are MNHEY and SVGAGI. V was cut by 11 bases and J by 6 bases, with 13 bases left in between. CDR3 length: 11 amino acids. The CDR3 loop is CAAAYKNGYTF. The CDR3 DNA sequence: TGTGCCGCAGCGTATAAGAATGGCTACACCTTC.

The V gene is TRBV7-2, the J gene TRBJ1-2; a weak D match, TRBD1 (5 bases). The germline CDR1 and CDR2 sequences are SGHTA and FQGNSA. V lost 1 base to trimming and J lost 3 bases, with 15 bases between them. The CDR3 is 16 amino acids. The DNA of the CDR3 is TGTGCCAGCAGCTTAGAGACAAGGAGGGGATACTATGGCTACACCTTC. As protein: CASSLETRRGYYGYTF.

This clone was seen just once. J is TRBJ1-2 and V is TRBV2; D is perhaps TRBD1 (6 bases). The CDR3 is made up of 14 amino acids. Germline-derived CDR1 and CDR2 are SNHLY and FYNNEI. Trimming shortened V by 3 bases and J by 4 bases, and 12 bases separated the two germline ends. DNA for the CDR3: TGTGCCAGCAGTGAGCTGACAGGCCGCTATGGCTACACCTTC. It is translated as CASSELTGRYGYTF.

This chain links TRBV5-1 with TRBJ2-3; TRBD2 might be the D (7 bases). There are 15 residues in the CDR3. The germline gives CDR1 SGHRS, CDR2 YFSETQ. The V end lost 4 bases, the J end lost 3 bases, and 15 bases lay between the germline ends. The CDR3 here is CASSPLGGLTDTQYF. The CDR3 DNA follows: TGCGCCAGCAGCCCCCTCGGGGGGCTAACAGATACGCAGTATTTT.

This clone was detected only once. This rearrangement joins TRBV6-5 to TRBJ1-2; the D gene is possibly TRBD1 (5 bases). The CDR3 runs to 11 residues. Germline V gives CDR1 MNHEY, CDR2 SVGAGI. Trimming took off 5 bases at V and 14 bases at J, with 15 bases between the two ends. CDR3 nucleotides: TGTGCCAGCAGTCTTGGGGCGCTCGTGACCTTC. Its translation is CASSLGALVTF.

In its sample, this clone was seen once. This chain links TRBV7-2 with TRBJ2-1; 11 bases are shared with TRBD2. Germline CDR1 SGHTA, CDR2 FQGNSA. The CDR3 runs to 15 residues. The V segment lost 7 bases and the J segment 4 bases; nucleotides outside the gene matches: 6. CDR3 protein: CASILLAGEYNEQFF. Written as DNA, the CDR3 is TGTGCCAGCATCCTACTAGCGGGAGAATACAATGAGCAGTTCTTC.

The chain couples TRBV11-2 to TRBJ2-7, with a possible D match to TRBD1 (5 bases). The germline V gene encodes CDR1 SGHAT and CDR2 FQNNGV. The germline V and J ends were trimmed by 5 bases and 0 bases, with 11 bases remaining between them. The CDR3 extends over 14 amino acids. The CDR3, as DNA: TGTGCCAGCAGCACCCGACAGAGCTCCTACGAGCAGTACTTC. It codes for CASSTRQSSYEQYF.

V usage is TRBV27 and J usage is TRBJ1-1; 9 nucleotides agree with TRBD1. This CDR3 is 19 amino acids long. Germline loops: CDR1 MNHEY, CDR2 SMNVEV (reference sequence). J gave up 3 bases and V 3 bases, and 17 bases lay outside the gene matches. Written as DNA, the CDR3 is TGTGCCAGCAGTTTCTTTTCGTTTGGGACAGGGTCTACAGACACTGAAGCTTTCTTT. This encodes CASSFFSFGTGSTDTEAFF.

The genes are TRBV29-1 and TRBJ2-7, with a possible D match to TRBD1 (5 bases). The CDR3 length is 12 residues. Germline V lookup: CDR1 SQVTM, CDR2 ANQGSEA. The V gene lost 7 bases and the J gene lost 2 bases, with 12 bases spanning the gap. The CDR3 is CSGTQGTYEQYF. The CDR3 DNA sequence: TGCAGCGGTACCCAGGGAACCTACGAGCAGTACTTC.

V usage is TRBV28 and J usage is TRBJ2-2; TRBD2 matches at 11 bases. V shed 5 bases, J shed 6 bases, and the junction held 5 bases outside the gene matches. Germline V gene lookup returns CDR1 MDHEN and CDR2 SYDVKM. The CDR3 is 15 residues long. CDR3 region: CASSQDSGRAGELFF. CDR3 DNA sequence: TGTGCCAGCAGTCAGGATAGCGGGAGGGCCGGGGAGCTGTTTTTT.

The CDR3 spells CASSLGVGGRDRDEQFF. Here the CDR3 DNA reads TGCGCCAGCAGCTTGGGGGTTGGCGGGAGGGATAGGGATGAGCAGTTCTTC. The V gene is TRBV5-1, the J gene TRBJ2-1; 9 bases agree with TRBD2. Germline V gene sequence: CDR1 SGHRS, CDR2 YFSETQ. The CDR3 runs to 17 residues. The V gene end was trimmed by 0 bases and the J gene end by 8 bases; junction bases not matched to a gene: 12.

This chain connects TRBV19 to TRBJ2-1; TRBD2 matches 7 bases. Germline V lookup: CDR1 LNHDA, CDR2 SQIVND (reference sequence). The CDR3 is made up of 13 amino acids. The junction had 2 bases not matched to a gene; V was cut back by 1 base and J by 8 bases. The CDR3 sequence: CASSIVGGDEQFF. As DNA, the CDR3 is TGTGCCAGTAGTATAGTTGGGGGGGATGAGCAGTTCTTC.

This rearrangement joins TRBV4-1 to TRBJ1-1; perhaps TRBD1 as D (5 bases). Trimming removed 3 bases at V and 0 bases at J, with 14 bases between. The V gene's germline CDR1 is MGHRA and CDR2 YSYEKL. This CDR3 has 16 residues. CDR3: CASSQGVEGLNTEAFF. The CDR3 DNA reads TGCGCCAGCAGCCAGGGGGTGGAGGGACTGAACACTGAAGCTTTCTTT.

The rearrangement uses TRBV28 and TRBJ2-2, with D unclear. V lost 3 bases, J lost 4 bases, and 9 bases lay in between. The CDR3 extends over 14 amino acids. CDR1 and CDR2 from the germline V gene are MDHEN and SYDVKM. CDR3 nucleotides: TGTGCCAGCAGTTTCCCCAGACTCACCGGGGAGCTGTTTTTT. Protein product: CASSFPRLTGELFF.

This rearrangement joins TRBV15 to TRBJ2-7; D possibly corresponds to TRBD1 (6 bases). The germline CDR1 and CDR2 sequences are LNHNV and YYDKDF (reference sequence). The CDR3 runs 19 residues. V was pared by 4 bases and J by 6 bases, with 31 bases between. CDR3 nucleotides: TGTGCCACCAGCAAATTCCCCCTCCGTGGGGACAAGACCCACGTCGAGCAGTACTTC. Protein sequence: CATSKFPLRGDKTHVEQYF.